Presented here are 21 T cell receptor beta chains from one specimen sequenced in a study of a mutant IDH1 vaccine in newly diagnosed glioma. Only in-frame clones appear in the TCRdb table, and some are missing; sequencing was by immunoSEQ multiplex PCR. The repertoire holds some 50,000 clones, with approximately 84% as singletons. Their recognized antigens are unknown. Time point here: week 47, end of study. Vaccine doses each comprised 300 ug of mutant IDH1 20-mer peptide, with topical imiquimod. The sequenced sample was PBMCs, obtained from a glioma patient whose treatment included an IDH1 peptide vaccine. These receptor sequences come from a woman in her twenties or thirties with glioma. Some clones in this sample may be carry-over from other donors' samples.

The CDR3 is CASRIDRTSGNTIYF. The CDR3 DNA reads as TGTGCCAGCAGGATCGACAGGACCTCTGGAAACACCATATATTTT. The chain links TRBV7-2 to TRBJ1-3, with D possibly TRBD1 on 6 matching bases. Trimming removed 6 bases at V and 0 bases at J, with 12 bases between. CDR3 length equals 15 residues. From germline, CDR1 is SGHTA and CDR2 FQGNSA.

The genes are TRBV6-1 and TRBJ2-1, with D possibly TRBD2 on 5 matching bases. V was pared by 10 bases and J by 0 bases, with 10 bases between. This CDR3 has 13 amino acids. Germline V lookup: CDR1 MNHNS, CDR2 SASEGT. The CDR3, as DNA: TGTGCCACCGAGGAGGACTCCTACAATGAGCAGTTCTTC. Protein product: CATEEDSYNEQFF.

This chain uses TRBV12-5 with TRBJ2-7; 12 nucleotides match TRBD2. Per germline, CDR1 LGHNT and CDR2 FRNRAP. This CDR3 is 14 amino acids long. V shed 7 bases and J 2 bases; nucleotides not matched to a gene: 3. DNA of the CDR3: TGTGCTAGTGCCCGGACTAGCGGGGCCTACGAGCAGTACTTC. Protein sequence: CASARTSGAYEQYF.

The chain recombines TRBV4-1 with TRBJ2-2; D is perhaps TRBD1 (5 bases). This CDR3 has 18 residues. V was cut by 4 bases and J by 4 bases, with 22 bases left in between. CDR1 MGHRA and CDR2 YSYEKL come from the germline V gene. CDR3 loop: CASSLGHPTSPVTGELFF. CDR3 DNA: TGCGCCAGCAGCCTCGGACACCCCACATCCCCCGTCACCGGGGAGCTGTTTTTT.

The rearrangement links TRBV6-1 to TRBJ1-5, with D perhaps TRBD1 (6 bases). The CDR3 runs to 15 residues. CDR1 is MNHNS, CDR2 SASEGT, per germline. Trimming shortened V by 5 bases and J by 2 bases, and 13 bases separated the two germline ends. The CDR3 sequence is CASSPRDIGNQPQHF. The DNA of the CDR3 is TGTGCCAGCAGTCCCCGGGACATCGGCAATCAGCCCCAGCATTTT.

This rearrangement joins TRBV7-8 to TRBJ1-1, with D possibly being TRBD1 (5 bases). The CDR3 runs to 16 residues. CDR1 is SGHVS, CDR2 FQNEAQ, per germline. V lost 6 bases and J lost 0, with 17 bases in between. The CDR3 protein is CASSSLSRQLNTEAFF. The DNA for the CDR3 is TGTGCCAGCAGTTCGCTCAGTAGACAGCTGAACACTGAAGCTTTCTTT. The full variable domain, completed using reference TRBV7-8 and TRBJ1-1, is GAGVSQSPRYKVAKRGQDVALRCDPISGHVSLFWYQQALGQGPEFLTYFQNEAQLDKSGLPSDRFFAERPEGSVSTLKIQRTQQEDSAVYLCASSSLSRQLNTEAFFGQGTRLTVV.

The rearrangement joins TRBV18 to TRBJ2-7, with 9 bases identical to TRBD1. Germline trimming cut 6 bases from V and 2 bases from J; bases unmatched to any gene: 8. The V gene's germline CDR1 is KGHSH and CDR2 LQKENI. CDR3 size: 15 residues. CDR3 region: CASSLPGQGPYEQYF. The CDR3 DNA sequence: TGTGCCAGCTCTCTACCGGGACAGGGACCCTACGAGCAGTACTTC.

The rearrangement joins TRBV18 to TRBJ2-2; weak D call: TRBD2 (6 bases). Germline V gene sequence: CDR1 KGHSH, CDR2 LQKENI. V dropped 2 bases and J dropped 2 bases, with 18 bases sitting between them. The CDR3 runs 18 residues. CDR3 sequence reads: CASSPFYPGLLNTGELFF. CDR3 DNA sequence: TGTGCCAGCTCACCATTTTACCCGGGACTCCTAAACACCGGGGAGCTGTTTTTT.

This chain connects TRBV18 to TRBJ2-7; D perhaps matches TRBD2 (5 bases). V dropped 2 bases and J dropped 2 bases, with 16 bases sitting between them. The CDR3 totals 16 residues. Germline V gene sequence: CDR1 KGHSH, CDR2 LQKENI. The CDR3 loop reads CASSPFGVTNAYEQYF. CDR3 nucleotides: TGTGCCAGCTCACCATTCGGGGTGACTAACGCCTACGAGCAGTACTTC.

This chain uses TRBV5-6 with TRBJ2-2; D not resolved. Per the germline V gene, CDR1 is SGHDT and CDR2 is YYEEEE. V shed 2 bases and J shed 0 bases, with 11 bases lying between them. The CDR3 consists of 16 residues. The CDR3, as DNA: TGTGCCAGCAGCTTCATAGAACACGCGAACACCGGGGAGCTGTTTTTT. Its protein is CASSFIEHANTGELFF.

As DNA, the CDR3 is TGTGCCAGCAGCCACCCCCTTGGCGGGTCATCCTACAATGAGCAGTTCTTC. Encoded protein: CASSHPLGGSSYNEQFF. V gene TRBV4-2 combines with J gene TRBJ2-1; perhaps TRBD2 as D (5 bases). Looked up from germline, CDR1 is LGHNA and CDR2 is YNFKEQ. Between the trimmed V and J ends, which lost 3 bases and 1 base, there was a span of 16 bases. This CDR3 spans 17 amino acids.

The chain uses TRBV4-2 and TRBJ1-4; TRBD1 matches 7 bases. J was trimmed by 1 base and V by 2 bases; bases with no gene match: 7. This CDR3 is built from 17 residues. The V gene's germline CDR1 is LGHNA and CDR2 YNFKEQ. The CDR3 DNA follows: TGTGCCAGCAGCCAACCCGACAGGGCGGGAACTAATGAAAAACTGTTTTTT. Translated: CASSQPDRAGTNEKLFF.

The gene calls are TRBV6-6 and TRBJ2-1, with 7 bases lining up with TRBD1. Germline values: CDR1 MNHNY, CDR2 SVGAGI (reference sequence). V shed 0 bases and J 6 bases; nucleotides not matched to a gene: 2. This CDR3 comprises 14 residues. DNA for the CDR3: TGTGCCAGCAGTTACTCGGCAGGGGGCAATGAGCAGTTCTTC. Amino acids: CASSYSAGGNEQFF.

This chain joins TRBV7-8 and TRBJ1-1; no definite D call. Germline CDR1 reads SGHVS; CDR2 reads FQNEAQ. The length of the CDR3 is 14 residues. With 4 bases removed from V and 1 base from J, the gap between germline ends came to 10 bases. CDR3 nucleotides: TGTGCCAGCAGCTCCGGACGCCGGAACACTGAAGCTTTCTTT. Translation gives CASSSGRRNTEAFF.

The chain recombines TRBV2 with TRBJ1-2; TRBD1 matches at 8 bases. Losses at the gene ends were 6 bases for V and 8 bases for J; bases not matched to a gene: 8. Germline values: CDR1 SNHLY, CDR2 FYNNEI. The CDR3 runs 13 residues. The CDR3 coding sequence is TGTGCCAGCAGCCTACCAGGGGGCGGCGGCTACACCTTC. It yields the protein CASSLPGGGGYTF.

The CDR3 nucleotides read TGTGCCAGCAGCGCGGGACTAGCGGGGCGCACAGATACGCAGTATTTT. Encoded protein: CASSAGLAGRTDTQYF. The J gene is TRBJ2-3, the V gene TRBV9, with TRBD2 matching 13 bases. Germline CDR1 reads SGDLS; CDR2 reads YYNGEE. V lost 3 bases, J lost 1 base, and 2 bases stayed unmatched. This CDR3 region has 16 residues.

This clone occurred a few times. V and J are TRBV11-3 and TRBJ1-4, with TRBD1 as a possible D gene (5 bases). This CDR3 is built from 14 residues. V lost 3 bases and J lost 6, with 11 bases in between. Germline CDR1 and CDR2: SGHNT and YENEEA. CDR3 amino acids: CASSFSQGYEKLFF. The CDR3 region has the DNA TGTGCCAGCAGCTTCAGTCAGGGATATGAAAAACTGTTTTTT.

J is TRBJ2-7 and V is TRBV28; 10 bases align to TRBD2. With V trimmed by 5 bases and J by 3 bases, 4 bases remained unmatched. This CDR3 has 14 residues. Germline V gene data show CDR1 as MDHEN and CDR2 as SYDVKM. CDR3 region: CASSQREGIYEQYF. DNA of the CDR3: TGTGCCAGCAGTCAGCGGGAGGGGATCTACGAGCAGTACTTC.

The rearrangement links TRBV4-1 to TRBJ2-5, with D possibly matching TRBD2 (6 bases). Germline CDR1 is MGHRA and CDR2 is YSYEKL. Trimming removed 1 base at V and 1 base at J, with 10 bases between. The CDR3 has 15 residues. CDR3 nucleotide sequence: TGCGCCAGCAGCCAAGCTGGACTATTCCAAGAGACCCAGTACTTC. It encodes CASSQAGLFQETQYF.

The chain recombines TRBV5-4 with TRBJ1-1, with D unclear. The CDR3 totals 12 residues. The germline gives CDR1 SGHNT, CDR2 YYREEE (reference sequence). The V end was cut by 2 bases, the J end by 7 bases, with 9 bases between. CDR3 sequence: CASSLSNLEAFF. CDR3 coding DNA: TGTGCCAGCAGCTTAAGTAACCTTGAAGCTTTCTTT.

This chain links TRBV4-1 with TRBJ2-7; 14 bases map to TRBD2. Trimming took 4 bases from V and 7 from J; bases not matched to a gene: 6. Germline values: CDR1 MGHRA, CDR2 YSYEKL. The length of the CDR3 is 15 residues. CDR3 sequence reads: CASSLRLAGGGEQYF. In DNA form, the CDR3 reads TGCGCCAGCAGCCTCCGACTAGCGGGAGGGGGTGAGCAGTACTTC.